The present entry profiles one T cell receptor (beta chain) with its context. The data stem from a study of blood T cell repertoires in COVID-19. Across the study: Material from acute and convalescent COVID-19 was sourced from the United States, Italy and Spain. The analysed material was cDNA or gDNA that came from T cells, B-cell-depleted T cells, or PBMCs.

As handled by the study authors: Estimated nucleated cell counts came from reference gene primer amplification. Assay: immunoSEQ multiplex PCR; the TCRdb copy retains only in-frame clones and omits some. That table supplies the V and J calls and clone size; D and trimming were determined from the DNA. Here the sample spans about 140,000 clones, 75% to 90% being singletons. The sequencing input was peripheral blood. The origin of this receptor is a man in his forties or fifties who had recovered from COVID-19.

The CDR3 region is CASSLFRGGDRALVGIQYF. The CDR3 DNA is TGTGCCAGCAGCTTATTTCGTGGAGGTGACAGGGCCCTGGTAGGCATTCAGTACTTC. This chain links TRBV11-2 with TRBJ2-4, with 7 bases that match TRBD1. The CDR3 is 19 amino acids. V dropped 2 bases and J dropped 9; count of bases not matched to a gene: 22. The germline V gene encodes CDR1 SGHAT and CDR2 FQNNGV. Filled out from reference TRBV11-2 and TRBJ2-4, the complete variable domain reads EAGVAQSPRYKIIEKRQSVAFWCNPISGHATLYWYQQILGQGPKLLIQFQNNGVVDDSQLPKDRFSAERLKGVDSTLKIQPAKLEDSAVYLCASSLFRGGDRALVGIQYFGAGTRLSVL.